This T cell receptor beta chain was sequenced in a study of blood T cell repertoires in COVID-19. On the study more broadly: Nucleic acid was either cDNA or gDNA, and it came from T cells, B-cell-depleted T cells, or PBMCs.

Some clones are missing from TCRdb's copy, which holds only in-frame ones; the method was immunoSEQ multiplex PCR. The data show around 80,000 clones, with about 80% seen just once and 4% to 6% held by the top ten. The CDR3 has 13 amino acids. V was shortened by 6 bases and J by 3 bases, with 9 bases between the two germline ends. CDR1 MNHEY and CDR2 SVGAGI come from the germline V gene. The chain employs TRBV6-5 and TRBJ1-5, with D possibly matching TRBD1 (6 bases). The receptor comes from a woman aged 70-85 years with acute or convalescent COVID-19. The specimen was peripheral blood. The CDR3 DNA sequence: TGTGCCAGCAGGCAGGGGTCCAATCAGCCCCAGCATTTT. Translated, it gives CASRQGSNQPQHF.